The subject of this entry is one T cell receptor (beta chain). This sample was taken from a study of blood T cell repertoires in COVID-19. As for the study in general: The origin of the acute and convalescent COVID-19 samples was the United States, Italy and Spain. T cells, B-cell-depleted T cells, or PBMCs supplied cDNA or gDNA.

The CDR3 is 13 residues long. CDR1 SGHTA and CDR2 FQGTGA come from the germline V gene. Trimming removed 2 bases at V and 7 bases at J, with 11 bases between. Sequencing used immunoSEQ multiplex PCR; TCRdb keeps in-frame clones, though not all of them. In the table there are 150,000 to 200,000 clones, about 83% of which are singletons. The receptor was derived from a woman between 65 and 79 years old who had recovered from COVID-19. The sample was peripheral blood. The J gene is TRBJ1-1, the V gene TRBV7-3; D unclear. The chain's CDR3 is CASSLSSEGEAFF. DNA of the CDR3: TGTGCCAGCAGCTTATCCTCGGAGGGTGAAGCTTTCTTT.